The 31 T cell receptor beta chains below come from one sample, sequenced in a study of identifying expanded T cells in peripheral blood. The table came from immunoSEQ multiplex PCR; TCRdb's copy has only in-frame clones and leaves some out. In the table there are under 85,000 clones, 65% to 85% of which are singletons. The sample comprised blood. The receptors here all came from a person aged 18 to 75 in good health.

The V gene is TRBV11-1, the J gene TRBJ2-3; D is ambiguous. CDR1 SGHAT and CDR2 FQDESV come from the germline V gene (reference sequence). The CDR3 sequence is 15 residues long. V gave up 5 bases and J gave up 1 base, with 13 bases separating them. The CDR3 spells CASSPRERGTDTQYF. CDR3 DNA: TGTGCCAGCAGCCCCCGCGAAAGAGGCACAGATACGCAGTATTTT.

The chain is built from TRBV18 and TRBJ2-1; TRBD2 matches 9 bases. Germline CDR1 and CDR2: KGHSH and LQKENI. The CDR3 totals 16 residues. The V gene end was trimmed by 4 bases and the J gene end by 8 bases; junction bases not matched to a gene: 12. DNA of the CDR3: TGTGCCAGCTCACGAAAGCGGGAGGCCGTGGGGTATGAGCAGTTCTTC. This encodes CASSRKREAVGYEQFF.

This chain links TRBV10-3 with TRBJ2-2; no clear D gene. Germline V gene lookup returns CDR1 ENHRY and CDR2 SYGVKD. The length of the CDR3 is 14 residues. V was trimmed by 4 bases and J by 7 bases, leaving 13 bases between them. This CDR3 reads CAISGPQLGGELFF. CDR3 nucleotide sequence: TGTGCCATCAGTGGGCCTCAACTGGGCGGGGAGCTGTTTTTT.

The gene calls are TRBV19 and TRBJ2-1; 8 bases match TRBD1. Trimming at V came to 5 bases and at J to 0 bases, leaving 6 bases not matched to a gene. The CDR3 is 16 amino acids. CDR1 is LNHDA, CDR2 SQIVND, per germline (reference sequence). The CDR3 DNA reads as TGTGCCAGTAGTTCGGGACAGGATAGCTCCTACAATGAGCAGTTCTTC. As protein: CASSSGQDSSYNEQFF.

The rearrangement links TRBV5-8 to TRBJ1-2, with 7 bases lining up with TRBD1. The CDR3 consists of 13 residues. V shed 4 bases and J 8 bases; nucleotides not matched to a gene: 8. Looked up from germline, CDR1 is SGHTS and CDR2 is YDEGEE. The CDR3 sequence: CASSPTGPRGYTF. In DNA, the CDR3 is TGTGCCAGCAGCCCGACAGGGCCGAGGGGCTACACCTTC.

The chain recombines TRBV29-1 with TRBJ1-1; the D gene is possibly TRBD1 (6 bases). The CDR3 loop spans 13 amino acids. The V gene lost 7 bases and the J gene lost 0 bases, with 12 bases spanning the gap. Germline CDR1 and CDR2: SQVTM and ANQGSEA. CDR3 protein: CSAMDSMNTEAFF. For the CDR3, the DNA is TGCAGCGCTATGGACAGTATGAACACTGAAGCTTTCTTT.

The rearrangement links TRBV7-2 to TRBJ2-7; D call uncertain. Trimming took off 3 bases at V and 2 bases at J, with 8 bases between the two ends. The CDR3 runs to 13 residues. Germline V gene data show CDR1 as SGHTA and CDR2 as FQGNSA. The CDR3, as DNA: TGTGCCAGCAGCTTGGGTGTTACCTACGAGCAGTACTTC. Translation: CASSLGVTYEQYF.

The chain links TRBV11-3 to TRBJ2-3; TRBD2 agrees at 14 bases. V trimming: 5 bases; J trimming: 3 bases; junction bases outside the gene matches: 13. The CDR3 is 19 residues long. CDR1 is SGHNT, CDR2 YENEEA, per germline. CDR3 bases: TGTGCCAGCAGCCGGGGACTAGCGGGAGAAGGGTTAGGTACAGATACGCAGTATTTT. Its protein is CASSRGLAGEGLGTDTQYF.

The rearrangement uses TRBV19 and TRBJ1-5, with a possible D match to TRBD1 (6 bases). V lost 3 bases and J 1 base, leaving 7 bases between the germline ends. This CDR3 has 14 residues. Germline V gene sequence: CDR1 LNHDA, CDR2 SQIVND (reference sequence). In DNA, the CDR3 is TGTGCCAGTAGTATCCAGGGGAGCAATCAGCCCCAGCATTTT. The encoded protein is CASSIQGSNQPQHF. Based on the CDR3 plus reference TRBV19 and TRBJ1-5, the full variable domain is DGGITQSPKYLFRKEGQNVTLSCEQNLNHDAMYWYRQDPGQGLRLIYYSQIVNDFQKGDIAEGYSVSREKKESFPLTVTSAQKNPTAFYLCASSIQGSNQPQHFGDGTRLSIL.

Remarks on this clone: The sample contains more than one DNA sequence encoding this CDR3. The genes are TRBV6-5 and TRBJ2-2; 7 bases agree with TRBD1. J gave up 4 bases and V 4 bases, and 3 bases lay outside the gene matches. This CDR3 is 14 amino acids long. The V gene's germline CDR1 is MNHEY and CDR2 SVGAGI. This CDR3 reads CASSLGGGTGELFF. In DNA, the CDR3 is TGTGCCAGCAGTTTAGGGGGCGGCACCGGGGAGCTGTTTTTT.

The V gene is TRBV10-3, the J gene TRBJ2-4, with 9 bases matching TRBD1. V lost 3 bases, J lost 5 bases, and 8 bases stayed unmatched. This CDR3 region has 16 residues. Germline loops: CDR1 ENHRY, CDR2 SYGVKD. The CDR3 spells CAISEPGTGTQNIQYF. The CDR3 bases are TGTGCCATCAGTGAACCCGGGACAGGGACCCAAAACATTCAGTACTTC.

This chain uses TRBV27 with TRBJ2-7; possibly TRBD2 for D (6 bases). The CDR3 has 15 amino acids. Per the germline V gene, CDR1 is MNHEY and CDR2 is SMNVEV (reference sequence). Trimming removed 5 bases from V and 0 bases from J, with 14 bases in between. The CDR3 DNA is TGTGCCAGCAGTCCCAACTTCGGGGGCTCCTACGAGCAGTACTTC. Protein product: CASSPNFGGSYEQYF.

This clone was seen once. J is TRBJ2-5 and V is TRBV18; 13 nucleotides match TRBD2. Per germline, CDR1 KGHSH and CDR2 LQKENI. The CDR3 consists of 14 residues. Losses at the gene ends were 0 bases for V and 14 bases for J; bases not matched to a gene: 6. The CDR3 sequence: CASSPPGLAGKFYF. For the CDR3, the DNA is TGTGCCAGCTCACCACCGGGACTAGCGGGAAAATTTTACTTC.

This rearrangement joins TRBV29-1 to TRBJ2-5, with TRBD1 as a possible D gene (5 bases). CDR3 length equals 13 residues. Germline loops: CDR1 SQVTM, CDR2 ANQGSEA. The germline V and J ends were trimmed by 4 bases and 2 bases, with 11 bases remaining between them. DNA of the CDR3: TGCAGCGTTGCCACAGGCGCACAAGAGACCCAGTACTTC. The encoded protein is CSVATGAQETQYF.

The CDR3 sequence: CASSQGDRFYEQYF. The CDR3 DNA reads as TGTGCCAGCAGCCAAGGAGACAGGTTCTACGAGCAGTACTTC. The rearrangement links TRBV14 to TRBJ2-7; TRBD1 is a possible D gene (6 bases). Germline V gene data show CDR1 as SGHDN and CDR2 as FVKESK. The CDR3 sequence is 14 residues long. V was cut by 1 base and J by 3 bases, with 10 bases left in between.

The sample holds one count of this clone. This chain uses TRBV4-1 with TRBJ2-7; 8 positions agree with TRBD2. The CDR3 has 15 amino acids. J lost 2 bases, V lost 0 bases, and 3 bases had no gene match. Per germline, CDR1 MGHRA and CDR2 YSYEKL. CDR3 residues: CASSQETSETYEQYF. CDR3 DNA: TGCGCCAGCAGCCAAGAGACTAGCGAAACCTACGAGCAGTACTTC.

As regards this clone: A read error may account for a junction end that differs from germline. The chain carries TRBV7-7 and TRBJ2-2; D call uncertain. CDR3 length: 15 amino acids. Germline values: CDR1 SSHAT, CDR2 FNYEAQ (reference sequence). DNA of the CDR3: TGTGCTAGCAGCTTAAATTCCGCCGACACCGGGGAGCTGTTTTTT. Translating it yields CASSLNSADTGELFF.

This chain links TRBV28 with TRBJ2-7; D is unresolved. Per the germline V gene, CDR1 is MDHEN and CDR2 is SYDVKM. The CDR3 runs to 12 residues. Trimming cost V 5 bases and J 6 bases, with 11 bases left between them. The CDR3 loop is CASSPTLPEQYF. The CDR3 DNA is TGTGCCAGCAGTCCCACCCTACCCGAGCAGTACTTC.

The chain employs TRBV6-5 and TRBJ2-6; D is uncertain. Germline V CDR1 and CDR2: MNHEY, SVGAGI. This CDR3 has 16 residues. V was pared by 2 bases and J by 2 bases, with 10 bases between. Here the CDR3 reads CASSYTRYTGANVLTF. CDR3 bases: TGTGCCAGCAGTTACACCCGTTACACTGGGGCCAACGTCCTGACTTTC.

The chain recombines TRBV28 with TRBJ2-7; no firm D call. This CDR3 has 13 amino acids. From germline, CDR1 is MDHEN and CDR2 SYDVKM. Between the trimmed V and J ends, which lost 6 bases and 2 bases, there was a span of 11 bases. DNA of the CDR3: TGTGCCAGCAGGTTGACACAAGCCTACGAGCAGTACTTC. Protein sequence: CASRLTQAYEQYF.

V usage is TRBV5-4 and J usage is TRBJ2-1; no definite D call. CDR3 length equals 15 residues. The V end was cut by 4 bases, the J end by 2 bases, with 13 bases between. Germline assignment: CDR1 SGHNT and CDR2 YYREEE (reference sequence). CDR3 in DNA: TGTGCCAGCAGCCTCTGGAAGAGCGCCTACAATGAGCAGTTCTTC. Translating gives CASSLWKSAYNEQFF.

This clone is labeled as medium-sized. At one end the junction does not follow the germline gene, possibly because of a read error. The chain links TRBV7-7 to TRBJ1-5; D remains unclear. CDR3 length: 12 amino acids. Germline assignment: CDR1 SSHAT and CDR2 FNYEAQ (reference sequence). The CDR3 bases are TGTGCTAGCAGGCTGGGCAATCAGCCCCAGCATTTT. This encodes CASRLGNQPQHF. The full variable domain, completed using reference TRBV7-7 and TRBJ1-5, is GAGVSQSPRYKVTKRGQDVTLRCDPISSHATLYWYQQALGQGPEFLTYFNYEAQPDKSGLPSDRFSAERPEGSISTLTIQRTEQRDSAMYRCASRLGNQPQHFGDGTRLSIL.

This CDR3 is CASSPWTGYEKLFF. The CDR3 nucleotides read TGTGCCAGCAGCCCTTGGACAGGGTATGAAAAACTGTTTTTT. The chain recombines TRBV11-2 with TRBJ1-4, with 8 bases lining up with TRBD1. The CDR3 loop spans 14 amino acids. Germline V gene lookup returns CDR1 SGHAT and CDR2 FQNNGV. After removal of 5 bases from V and 6 bases from J, the junction contained 5 bases not matched to a gene.

In its sample, this clone was seen a few times. The genes are TRBV19 and TRBJ1-3, with TRBD1 identical over 7 bases. The CDR3 has 16 amino acids. The junction had 10 bases not matched to a gene; V was cut back by 4 bases and J by 4 bases. CDR1 and CDR2 (germline): LNHDA, SQIVND (reference sequence). In nucleotides, the CDR3 is TGTGCCAGTAGTACCCGTCCGGGACAGCACGGAAACACCATATATTTT. Translation gives CASSTRPGQHGNTIYF.

The chain has TRBV7-8 and TRBJ2-7; tentatively, D is TRBD2 (5 bases). This CDR3 contains 15 residues. The V gene lost 5 bases and the J gene lost 2 bases, with 16 bases spanning the gap. Germline CDR1 is SGHVS and CDR2 is FQNEAQ. CDR3 in amino acids: CASSVPGMNPYEQYF. For the CDR3, the DNA is TGTGCCAGCAGCGTCCCCGGGATGAACCCCTACGAGCAGTACTTC.

The genes are TRBV7-8 and TRBJ1-2, with a possible D match to TRBD1 (5 bases). Germline V gene data show CDR1 as SGHVS and CDR2 as FQNEAQ. V was trimmed by 2 bases and J by 8 bases, leaving 15 bases between them. The CDR3 loop spans 14 amino acids. The CDR3 here is CASSLTGRVGGYTF. The CDR3 nucleotides read TGTGCCAGCAGCTTAACTGGCAGGGTGGGCGGCTACACCTTC. Based on the CDR3 plus reference TRBV7-8 and TRBJ1-2, the full variable domain is GAGVSQSPRYKVAKRGQDVALRCDPISGHVSLFWYQQALGQGPEFLTYFQNEAQLDKSGLPSDRFFAERPEGSVSTLKIQRTQQEDSAVYLCASSLTGRVGGYTFGSGTRLTVV.

The chain has TRBV7-6 and TRBJ2-5; the D is unclear. The CDR3 totals 16 residues. CDR1 and CDR2 (germline): SGHVS, FNYEAQ. V lost 1 base and J 1 base, leaving 13 bases between the germline ends. The CDR3 is CASSLGSAYFQETQYF. The CDR3 nucleotides read TGTGCCAGCAGCTTAGGCTCAGCTTATTTCCAAGAGACCCAGTACTTC.

V usage is TRBV19 and J usage is TRBJ2-2; possibly TRBD1 for D (6 bases). Germline CDR1 is LNHDA and CDR2 is SQIVND (reference sequence). Trimming left V 3 bases short and J 3 bases short, with 17 bases between. This CDR3 has 17 residues. In DNA form, the CDR3 reads TGTGCCAGTAGTATTGGCGTTAGACAGGCGGACACCGGGGAGCTGTTTTTT. It is translated as CASSIGVRQADTGELFF.

This chain uses TRBV18 with TRBJ2-7; unclear D gene. The length of the CDR3 is 14 residues. V was shortened by 6 bases and J by 6 bases, with 18 bases between the two germline ends. The germline V gene encodes CDR1 KGHSH and CDR2 LQKENI. DNA of the CDR3: TGTGCCAGCTCCCCTGGCCTATCAGCCCGCGAGCAGTACTTC. Translation: CASSPGLSAREQYF.

This chain connects TRBV21-1 to TRBJ2-7; TRBD2, as called in the table, went unchecked against the DNA. TRBV21-1 is a documented pseudogene. This CDR3 spans 13 amino acids. The CDR3 region is CATPLLRDYEQYF. CDR3 bases: TGTGCCACTCCTCTCCTGCGGGATTACGAGCAGTACTTC.

The V gene is TRBV4-3, the J gene TRBJ2-1; TRBD2 aligns across 8 bases. V was clipped by 4 bases and J by 0 bases; unmatched bases: 8. CDR1 LGHNA and CDR2 YSLEER come from the germline V gene. There are 17 residues in the CDR3. The CDR3, as DNA: TGCGCCAGCAGCCCTATTTTAGCGGGACACTCCTACAATGAGCAGTTCTTC. This encodes CASSPILAGHSYNEQFF.